A selection of T cell receptor beta chains follows, all from one sample in a study of read filtering for tumor transcriptome and immune sequencing. MiXCR was run by TCRdb on the reads, yielding one entry per CDR3 protein. The data hold 100,000 to 150,000 distinct CDR3 sequences, with less than 15% observed a single time. Sequenced sample: a population of CD138-negative cells sorted from bone marrow. The receptors were gathered from a donor at least 40 years old with multiple myeloma. The CDR3 runs from the conserved cysteine through the conserved F or W. Fields, in order: clone size, J gene, V gene, D gene, CDR3 DNA, CDR3 protein. A D gene is named only where the DNA matches it firmly. Clone size is stated in some rows and not others, as once, few, many or a class when expanded.

few,TRBJ1-4,TRBV11-2,.,TGTGCCAGCAGCTTAGCTGGTGAAAAACTGTTTTTT,CASSLAGEKLFF
many,TRBJ1-5,TRBV6-1,TRBD1,TGTGCCAGCAGGATAGACAGGGGGAAGTGGCCCCAGCATTTT,CASRIDRGKWPQHF
.,TRBJ2-1,TRBV11-1,.,TGTGCCAGCAGCTTATGGGGGCTAGCTGGCTGCAATGAGCAGTTCTTC,CASSLWGLAGCNEQFF
many,TRBJ2-1,TRBV7-2,TRBD2,TGTGCCAGCACCAACCCCACGGGACTAGCGGGAGGGGGGGGCTCCTACAATGAGCAGTTCTTC,CASTNPTGLAGGGGSYNEQFF
.,TRBJ2-7,TRBV18,.,TGTGCCAGCTCACCAGTAACAGGTACCTACGAGCAGTACTTC,CASSPVTGTYEQYF
.,TRBJ2-5,TRBV12-3/TRBV12-4,TRBD2,TGTGCCAGCAGCCTGGGGGGACTAGCGGGAGGCTTTCTCGTGGAGACCCAGTACTTC,CASSLGGLAGGFLVETQYF
many,TRBJ2-1,TRBV19,TRBD1,TGTGCCAGTAGGTTGGACAGGTACAATGAGCAGTTCTTC,CASRLDRYNEQFF
.,TRBJ2-4,TRBV29-1,.,TGCAGCGCGGTGCTAGGGCTAGCCAAAAACATTCAGTACTTC,CSAVLGLAKNIQYF
few,TRBJ2-7,TRBV19,.,TGTGCCAGTAGTGCCTCACAAGTACAGGAGCAGTACTTC,CASSASQVQEQYF
many,TRBJ2-3,TRBV7-3,.,TGTGCCAGCAGCTCCAGGGGCCGCACAGATACGCAGTATTTT,CASSSRGRTDTQYF
many,TRBJ1-5,TRBV5-6,TRBD1,TGTGCCAGCAGCTTGACCGCCTTTCGGACAGGGCCCAATCAGCCCCAGCATTTT,CASSLTAFRTGPNQPQHF